At least ten counts were recorded for the clone carrying this T cell receptor beta chain. This CDR3 region has 13 residues. Trimming stripped 4 bases from V and 0 bases from J, with 6 bases between. Per germline, CDR1 SNHLY and CDR2 FYNNEI. The sample originates from a study of early T cells in non-severe SARS-CoV-2 infection. Study summary: Sequencing was performed on bulk RNA from unsorted whole blood, leaving chains unpaired.

Unique molecular identifier tags were affixed to discrete cDNA molecules. TCRdb analysed the 5' RACE reads with MiXCR anew, one entry per CDR3 protein. Among approximately 71,000 distinct CDR3 sequences, 11% were seen once, and the ten largest hold approximately 5.9%. V is TRBV2 and J is TRBJ1-1; no clear D gene. Sequenced sample: whole blood. This TCR came from an adult who was a healthcare worker with PCR-confirmed SARS-CoV-2 infection or an uninfected control (not recorded which). Here the CDR3 DNA reads TGTGCCAGCAGTGGCGGCTTGAACACTGAAGCTTTCTTT. It is translated as CASSGGLNTEAFF. Looking up the rest from reference TRBV2 and TRBJ1-1 gives the full variable domain: EPEVTQTPSHQVTQMGQEVILRCVPISNHLYFYWYRQILGQKVEFLVSFYNNEISEKSEIFDDQFSVERPDGSNFTLKIRSTKLEDSAMYFCASSGGLNTEAFFGQGTRLTVV.